This TCR beta chain originates from a study of blood T cell repertoires in COVID-19 (dated by TCRdb to about 2020). For the study in its entirety: The collaborator samples originated in the United States, Italy and Spain and spanned the acute and convalescent phases of COVID-19. The material from the prospective study consisted of cDNA or gDNA derived from T cells, B-cell-depleted T cells, or PBMCs. Deeply sampled blood TCRbeta repertoires from subjects exposed to, actively infected with, or recovered from COVID-19 were included in the dataset. The repertoires were released in a freely available public database intended as a resource for research on the immune response to SARS-CoV-2. The samples were drawn from the first 160 participants of the ongoing ImmuneRACE study and from 1,200 or so subjects provided by 6 global collaborators. Nearly every sample came with metadata listing a de-identified subject ID, COVID-19 status, age in years and sex. Where available, HLA class I and class II types were taken from metadata supplied by the sample provider and were not determined by assay-based typing. What the research found in general, with its limitations: The amount of clinical and demographic metadata varied by source and participant and was provided uncurated.

V is shortened by 3 bases, J by 10 bases, and the region joining them spans 12 bases. The germline V gene encodes CDR1 DFQATT and CDR2 SNEGSKA (reference sequence). The CDR3 runs 11 residues from the cysteine to the phenylalanine. This entry keeps only the CDR3 DNA: 33 bases, framed from base 1. At one collaborating source in Seattle, patients were enrolled during active infection and were followed longitudinally through the course of disease. Whole blood was collected in K2EDTA tubes by collaborating institutions according to the institutions' own protocols. For TCRbeta analysis, collaborators shipped samples in one of three forms: frozen whole blood, isolated PBMCs, or DNA extracted from either of those sample types. The immunoSEQ Assay, a bias-controlled multiplex PCR, was used to amplify TCRbeta CDR3 regions from genomic DNA. Concerning the study's data processing: The number of nucleated cells in each sample was estimated by amplification of reference gene primers within the assay. Sequence reads were collapsed and filtered to measure the absolute abundance of every unique TCRbeta CDR3 rearrangement. Productive Simpson clonality was computed per sample as the square root of Simpson's diversity index over productive rearrangements. As stored in TCRdb, this immuneACCESS dataset retains in-frame rearrangements with V and J assigned. A fraction of the clones does not appear; measured against another copy, unresolved V genes explain less than half of the discrepancy, and the remainder lacks a known reason. That table is the source of V, J and clone size, and D and trimming were worked out from the DNA. The sample contains some 200,000 clones, about 81% of them found a single time. The ten largest make up 5.2% of the sample.

About this clone itself: Its antigen is unknown. The input lacks base qualities; no much larger clone sits a single base away.

This receptor was identified in a woman between 70 and 85 years old with COVID-19, enrolled during active disease. The sample comprised peripheral blood. The rearrangement joined TRBV20-1 to TRBJ1-1, with TRBD1 perhaps the D gene, on 5 matching bases. In nucleotide form, the sequence is TGCAGTGCTAGGGGGGGATCGAGAGCTTTCTTT. Its protein reads: CSARGGSRAFF.